This is a list of T cell receptor beta chains from one sample in a study of blood T cell repertoires in COVID-19. Assay used: immunoSEQ multiplex PCR; TCRdb lists only in-frame clones, some missing. The sample consists of 150,000 or so clones, 80% to 90% of them appearing once. Sequencing input: peripheral blood. These receptor sequences come from a woman aged 55-69 years with COVID-19, enrolled during active disease. Both conserved end residues are part of each CDR3. Each record gives: J gene, clone size, V gene, D gene, CDR3 protein, CDR3 DNA. The D gene is left open where the match is weak. Some rows mark clone size as missing; the rest say once, few, many or name a class of expanded clone.

TRBJ2-5,once,TRBV3-1/TRBV3-2,-,CASSPLRGSQETQYF,TGTGCCAGCAGTCCACTTCGGGGGAGCCAAGAGACCCAGTACTTC
TRBJ2-3,-,TRBV7-9,-,CASSFFGGSSDTQYF,TGTGCCAGCAGCTTCTTCGGAGGTTCGTCAGATACGCAGTATTTT
TRBJ2-1,-,TRBV11-2,-,CASSLNAGSYNEQFF,TGTGCCAGCAGCTTAAATGCGGGGTCCTACAATGAGCAGTTCTTC
TRBJ2-3,-,TRBV7-9,TRBD2,CASSSLAGKITDTQYF,TGTGCCAGCAGCTCACTAGCGGGGAAGATCACAGATACGCAGTATTTT
TRBJ2-1,-,TRBV24-1,-,CATSDVGLGGANNEQFF,TGTGCCACCAGTGATGTAGGACTTGGAGGGGCAAACAATGAGCAGTTCTTC
TRBJ2-2,-,TRBV3-1/TRBV3-2,TRBD1,CASSQPRGLDTGELFF,TGTGCCAGCAGCCAGCCAAGGGGGCTTGATACCGGGGAGCTGTTTTTT
TRBJ1-1,once,TRBV19,-,CASISGLKNTEAFF,TGTGCCAGTATCTCGGGGTTGAAGAACACTGAAGCTTTCTTT
TRBJ1-4,-,TRBV27,-,CASSLSWGRAKWEKLFF,TGTGCCAGCAGTTTATCGTGGGGCAGGGCAAAATGGGAAAAACTGTTTTTT
TRBJ2-2,-,TRBV7-3,TRBD1,CASSRQGDTGELFF,TGTGCCAGCAGCCGACAGGGGGACACCGGGGAGCTGTTTTTT
TRBJ1-1,-,TRBV11-3,-,CASSLNWNTEAFF,TGTGCCAGCAGCTTAAACTGGAACACTGAAGCTTTCTTT
TRBJ2-7,-,TRBV2,TRBD1,CASSGQGASSYEQYF,TGTGCCAGCAGTGGACAGGGGGCGAGCTCTTACGAGCAGTACTTC
TRBJ2-1,-,TRBV12-5,TRBD2,CASGFPISGVSYNEQFF,TGTGCTAGTGGTTTTCCGATTAGCGGGGTATCCTACAATGAGCAGTTCTTC
TRBJ2-1,-,TRBV11-3,TRBD2,CASSLDPSGDLSSYNEQFF,TGTGCCAGCAGCTTAGATCCTAGCGGGGACCTTAGCTCCTACAATGAGCAGTTCTTC
TRBJ1-4,-,TRBV2,-,CASSLDRNFGEKLFF,TGTGCCAGCAGCCTAGACAGGAACTTCGGTGAAAAACTGTTTTTT
TRBJ1-1,-,TRBV10-3,-,CAITIQGSNTEAFF,TGTGCCATCACCATACAGGGTTCTAACACTGAAGCTTTCTTT
TRBJ2-3,-,TRBV6-1,-,CASSEGAERTDTQYF,TGTGCCAGCAGTGAGGGGGCCGAACGCACAGATACGCAGTATTTT
TRBJ1-1,-,TRBV18,-,CASSLNWATAPNTEAFF,TGTGCCAGCTCACTAAACTGGGCTACCGCCCCAAACACTGAAGCTTTCTTT
TRBJ2-7,-,TRBV27,-,CASRDSGSSYEQYF,TGTGCCAGCAGGGACTCGGGCAGCTCCTACGAGCAGTACTTC
TRBJ2-1,-,TRBV4-1,TRBD2,CASSLRLAGGLNNEQFF,TGCGCCAGCAGCCTCAGACTAGCGGGGGGTCTCAACAATGAGCAGTTCTTC
TRBJ1-1,-,TRBV5-1,TRBD1,CASSGPTGGPTEAFF,TGCGCCAGCAGCGGACCGACAGGGGGGCCCACTGAAGCTTTCTTT
TRBJ2-5,-,TRBV3-1/TRBV3-2,-,CASSQRLGGADQETQYF,TGTGCCAGCAGCCAAAGATTGGGGGGAGCGGACCAAGAGACCCAGTACTTC
TRBJ2-1,-,TRBV11-2,TRBD2,CASSATSGGYNEQFF,TGTGCCAGCAGCGCCACTAGCGGGGGGTACAATGAGCAGTTCTTC
TRBJ1-1,-,TRBV14,-,CASSQDRGVNTEAFF,TGTGCCAGCAGCCAAGATCGGGGGGTCAACACTGAAGCTTTCTTT
TRBJ2-3,once,TRBV7-3,-,CASSSSGFGDTQYF,TGTGCCAGCAGCTCGTCGGGTTTCGGCGATACGCAGTATTTT
TRBJ2-5,once,TRBV4-2,TRBD2,CASSRLGRGSGGARETQYF,TGTGCCAGCAGCCGTCTCGGGCGTGGTAGCGGGGGGGCCCGGGAGACCCAGTACTTC
TRBJ2-6,-,TRBV9,-,CASSGASGANVLTF,TGTGCCAGCAGCGGGGCCTCTGGGGCCAACGTCCTGACTTTC
TRBJ1-2,-,TRBV28,-,CASSLDRHKGYTF,TGTGCCAGCAGCCTCGACAGGCATAAAGGCTACACCTTC
TRBJ2-2,-,TRBV27,-,CASSYRSIRAFGAGELFF,TGTGCCAGCAGTTACCGATCCATCAGGGCCTTTGGGGCCGGGGAGCTGTTTTTT
TRBJ2-2,-,TRBV3-1/TRBV3-2,TRBD2,CASTLTSGGGELFF,TGTGCCAGCACCTTGACTAGCGGGGGCGGGGAGCTGTTTTTT
TRBJ1-3,-,TRBV5-1,TRBD1,CASSQDRGAGNTIYF,TGCGCCAGCAGCCAAGACAGGGGGGCTGGAAACACCATATATTTT
TRBJ1-4,-,TRBV5-1,-,CASSLAQANEKLFF,TGCGCCAGCAGCTTGGCACAGGCGAATGAAAAACTGTTTTTT
TRBJ1-2,-,TRBV6-5,TRBD1,CASRDRTGEGYGYTF,TGTGCCAGCAGGGACAGGACCGGGGAAGGCTATGGCTACACCTTC
TRBJ2-4,-,TRBV2,TRBD2,CASRLAGALLFTYF,TGTGCCAGCAGATTAGCGGGGGCCTTGCTTTTTACGTACTTC
TRBJ2-2,once,TRBV6-5,TRBD1,CAISRDRGNTGELFF,TGTGCCATCTCGCGAGACAGGGGTAATACCGGGGAGCTGTTTTTT
TRBJ2-7,few,TRBV2,-,CASKSGSSSYEQYF,TGTGCCAGCAAGTCAGGGTCGAGCTCCTACGAGCAGTACTTC
TRBJ1-2,-,TRBV7-9,TRBD1,CASSLGQASVGYTF,TGTGCCAGCAGCCTAGGACAGGCATCCGTGGGCTACACCTTC
TRBJ2-4,-,TRBV6-6,-,CASSYSNQENIQYF,TGTGCCAGCAGTTACTCGAACCAGGAAAACATTCAGTACTTC
TRBJ1-2,-,TRBV7-9,TRBD1,CASSSVQDRGRGYTF,TGTGCCAGCAGCTCCGTCCAGGACAGGGGGCGCGGCTACACCTTC
TRBJ1-5,few,TRBV2,TRBD1,CASSQQGADEPQHF,TGTGCCAGCAGTCAACAGGGGGCGGATGAGCCCCAGCATTTT
TRBJ2-2,-,TRBV19,-,CASSPGGAWGGELFF,TGTGCCAGTAGTCCCGGTGGGGCTTGGGGCGGGGAGCTGTTTTTT
TRBJ2-7,-,TRBV7-2,-,CASSPRPGAYEQYF,TGTGCCAGCAGCCCACGTCCGGGGGCCTACGAGCAGTACTTC
TRBJ1-2,-,TRBV7-2,-,CASSYIPGGYYGYTF,TGTGCCAGCAGCTACATACCGGGGGGATACTATGGCTACACCTTC
TRBJ1-5,-,TRBV19,-,CASSRGLRNQPQHF,TGTGCCAGTAGCCGGGGTTTACGCAATCAGCCCCAGCATTTT
TRBJ1-5,-,TRBV19,-,CASTQQYYSNQPQHF,TGTGCCAGTACCCAGCAGTACTATAGCAATCAGCCCCAGCATTTT
TRBJ1-4,-,TRBV7-3,TRBD1,CASSRDRASEKLFF,TGTGCCAGCAGCCGGGACAGGGCCTCCGAAAAACTGTTTTTT
TRBJ1-5,once,TRBV5-8,TRBD1,CASSFHVGTGSQPQHF,TGTGCCAGCAGCTTTCACGTTGGGACAGGGTCGCAGCCCCAGCATTTT
TRBJ1-2,once,TRBV9,-,CASNRHLYGYTF,TGTGCCAGCAATAGACACCTCTATGGCTACACCTTC
TRBJ1-5,-,TRBV4-2,TRBD1,CASSQDLRVSGGQPQHF,TGTGCCAGCAGCCAAGATCTCCGGGTCTCAGGGGGTCAGCCCCAGCATTTT
TRBJ2-5,-,TRBV6-5,-,CATLGGGGGETQYF,TGTGCCACTCTCGGAGGGGGCGGTGGAGAGACCCAGTACTTC
TRBJ1-5,-,TRBV3-1/TRBV3-2,-,CASSFTGTNQPQHF,TGTGCCAGCAGCTTTACAGGGACCAATCAGCCCCAGCATTTT
TRBJ2-3,-,TRBV18,TRBD2,CASSPGDGGSTDTQYF,TGTGCCAGCTCACCAGGGGACGGGGGGTCCACAGATACGCAGTATTTT